Reported below is one T cell receptor beta chain. At one boundary the junction diverges from the germline segment, which might be a read error. The germline V gene has CDR1 SGHTA and CDR2 FQGNSA. The CDR3 has 16 residues. The sample is drawn from a study of blood T cell dynamics during melanoma immunotherapy. Across the study: Standard first-line treatment here was pembrolizumab or nivolumab plus ipilimumab in metastatic melanoma.

The table came from immunoSEQ multiplex PCR; TCRdb's copy has only in-frame clones and leaves some out. The sample holds around 10,000 clones, approximately 85% seen once. Described time point: pre-treatment baseline. At 12 weeks after first infusion, RECIST 1.1 defined response for most patients. Patients had no prior systemic cancer treatment, immunosuppressants or other active cancers. The sample consisted of blood, taken from a patient treated with checkpoint blockade. The clonotype was recovered from a human donor with melanoma. V gene TRBV7-2 combines with J gene TRBJ1-1; unclear D gene. The CDR3 nucleotides are TGCGCCAGCAGCCAAGATCTGGGGAATATGAACACTGAAGCTTTCTTT. Its protein is CASSQDLGNMNTEAFF.